A single sample gave rise to the 15 T cell receptor beta chains below, sequenced in a study of T cells in women clearing cervical HPV infection. The table came from immunoSEQ multiplex PCR; TCRdb's copy has only in-frame clones and leaves some out. The specimen's table records about 16,000 clones. The sequencing sample was made of blood buffy coat. These receptors originate from a woman aged 18-70 years with a cervical HPV16 infection that either progressed to CIN3+ or cleared (not recorded which).

A note on this clone: The read ends 3 residues before the CDR3 terminus; that terminus is restored from the germline J gene. The V gene is TRBV7-2, the J gene TRBJ1-2; D unclear. Germline loops: CDR1 SGHTA, CDR2 FQGNSA. The CDR3 totals 15 residues. The CDR3 loop is CASSKGVTATYDYTF. The CDR3 bases that were read are TGTGCCAGCAGCAAAGGCGTTACAGCCACCTACGAC.

Concerning this clone: The CDR3 end lies 3 residues beyond the end of the read and is filled in from the germline J gene. This rearrangement joins TRBV6-1 to TRBJ2-7; 8 positions agree with TRBD1. The germline V gene encodes CDR1 MNHNS and CDR2 SASEGT. The CDR3 is 14 residues long. V was pared by 4 bases and J by 0 bases, with 2 bases of the junction left unmatched. CDR3 loop: CASSGTGISYEQYF. CDR3 DNA, as far as it was read: TGTGCCAGCAGTGGGACAGGGATCTCCTACGAG.

Notes on this clone: The missing CDR3 end, 3 residues past where the read stops, is filled in from the germline J gene. The chain links TRBV7-3 to TRBJ2-1, with TRBD2 matching 10 bases. The CDR3 has 16 residues. The germline V gene has CDR1 SGHTA and CDR2 FQGTGA. Unmatched junction bases numbered 8, after V lost 4 bases and J lost 5 bases. CDR3 DNA, as far as it was read: TGTGCCAGCAGCTACGAAGGGACTAGCGCCCACAATGAG. This translates into CASSYEGTSAHNE. The complete CDR3 reads CASSYEGTSAHNEQFF.

Points on this clone: A junction boundary mismatches the germline segment, possibly from a read error. The read ends 3 residues before the CDR3 terminus; that terminus is restored from the germline J gene. This CDR3 is also generated by other DNA sequences in the sample. This chain uses TRBV7-9 with TRBJ1-3, with D possibly TRBD1 on 6 matching bases. The CDR3 contains 14 residues. The germline V gene encodes CDR1 SEHNR and CDR2 FQNEAQ (reference sequence). CDR3 sequence: CASSQRDTGNTIYF. The DNA read from the CDR3 is TGTGCCAGCAGTCAGAGGGACACTGGAAACACG.

A note on this clone: Read data end 3 residues before the CDR3 end; the end is taken from the germline J gene. This chain connects TRBV30 to TRBJ2-7; 7 nucleotides line up with TRBD2. The junction had 8 bases not matched to a gene; V was cut back by 2 bases and J by 4 bases. This CDR3 is built from 14 residues. Looked up from germline, CDR1 is GTSNPN and CDR2 is SVGIG (reference sequence). The CDR3 spells CAWSLGGRGYEQYF. The CDR3 DNA, read in part, is TGTGCCTGGAGTTTGGGCGGGAGAGGGTACGAG.

A note on this clone: The missing CDR3 end, 3 residues past where the read stops, is filled in from the germline J gene. This chain connects TRBV7-9 to TRBJ2-4; D is unresolved. Germline V gene data show CDR1 as SEHNR and CDR2 as FQNEAQ (reference sequence). This CDR3 has 15 residues. Partial CDR3 DNA: TGTGCCAGCAGGGAAGAACAGTTATCCGTGACCGGT. This codes for CASREEQLSVTG. The whole CDR3 reads CASREEQLSVTGQYF. Full variable domain (missing parts from reference TRBV7-9 and TRBJ2-4): DTGVSQNPRHKITKRGQNVTFRCDPISEHNRLYWYRQTLGQGPEFLTYFQNEAQLEKSRLLSDRFSAERPKGSFSTLEIQRTEQGDSAMYLCASREEQLSVTGQYFGAGTRLSVL.

Comments on this clone: The read stops 3 residues short of the end of the CDR3; the missing end is completed from the germline J gene. The rearrangement joins TRBV19 to TRBJ2-2; a possible D gene is TRBD2 (5 bases). Germline CDR1 is LNHDA and CDR2 is SQIVND (reference sequence). The CDR3 loop spans 13 amino acids. CDR3 region: CASSILTNEKLFF. The CDR3 bases that were read are TGTGCCAGTAGTATATTGACTAATGAAAAG.

As regards this clone: With the read ending 3 residues before the CDR3 end, the germline J gene is used to fill in that end. The chain joins TRBV2 to TRBJ2-2; the D gene is possibly TRBD2 (5 bases). The germline V gene has CDR1 SNHLY and CDR2 FYNNEI. The CDR3 is made up of 14 amino acids. The part of the CDR3 DNA that was read is TGTGCCAGCAGGAACAGCGGCTTTAATGAAAAG. Translated: CASRNSGFNEK. The whole CDR3 sequence reads CASRNSGFNEKLFF.

The CDR3: CASSDEAYGYTF. CDR3 DNA (partial): TGTGCCAGCAGTGACGAAGCCTATGGC. This chain uses TRBV2 with TRBJ1-2; D not resolved. The sequence runs out 3 residues before the end of the CDR3; the remainder is reconstructed from the germline J gene. In germline, CDR1 is SNHLY, CDR2 FYNNEI. CDR3 length: 12 residues. Trimming left V 3 bases short and J 4 bases short, with 6 bases between. Filled out from reference TRBV2 and TRBJ1-2, the complete variable domain reads EPEVTQTPSHQVTQMGQEVILRCVPISNHLYFYWYRQILGQKVEFLVSFYNNEISEKSEIFDDQFSVERPDGSNFTLKIRSTKLEDSAMYFCASSDEAYGYTFGSGTRLTVV.

As for this clone: The read finishes 3 residues shy of the CDR3 end, and the germline J gene is used to complete it. The chain is built from TRBV6-4 and TRBJ2-2, with D hard to call. Germline V gives CDR1 MRHNA, CDR2 SNTAGT. There are 15 residues in the CDR3. Trimming removed 0 bases from V and 6 bases from J, with 11 bases in between. The part of the CDR3 DNA that was read is TGTGCCAGCAGTGACTCGAACAGAGTTCCCGGGGAG. This encodes CASSDSNRVPGE. The CDR3 in its entirety is CASSDSNRVPGELFF.

On this clone itself: The CDR3 end lies 3 residues beyond the end of the read and is filled in from the germline J gene. The chain has TRBV13 and TRBJ1-1, with 10 bases aligning to TRBD1. CDR1 is PRHDT, CDR2 FYEKMQ, per germline (reference sequence). Germline trimming cut 3 bases from V and 7 bases from J; bases unmatched to any gene: 5. The CDR3 is 14 residues long. CDR3 loop: CASSFGTGEVEAFF. Incomplete CDR3 DNA: TGTGCCAGCAGCTTCGGGACAGGGGAGGTTGAA.

Worth noting for this clone: From the germline J gene comes the end of the CDR3, since the read stops 3 residues before it. V is TRBV5-4 and J is TRBJ2-3, with D possibly called TRBD1 or TRBD2 (5 bases each). The V end was cut by 3 bases, the J end by 6 bases, with 11 bases between. CDR3 size: 13 residues. CDR1 is SGHNT and CDR2 is YYREEE in the germline V gene (reference sequence). This chain's CDR3 is CASSYKGEDTQYF. Partial CDR3 DNA: TGTGCCAGCAGCTACAAAGGGGAGGATACG.

A remark on this clone: The CDR3 is cut off 3 residues early in the read; its end comes from the germline J gene. The chain has TRBV5-1 and TRBJ2-7; no reliable D call. The CDR3 length is 12 residues. Germline lookup yields CDR1 SGHRS and CDR2 YFSETQ. The germline V and J ends were trimmed by 3 bases and 6 bases, with 10 bases remaining between them. Incomplete CDR3 DNA: TGCGCCAGCAGCTCCGACTTCACCGAG. Translation gives CASSSDFTE. The full CDR3 protein reads CASSSDFTEQYF.

On this clone itself: Read coverage stops 3 residues before the CDR3 terminus; the germline J gene supplies the remainder. The gene calls are TRBV19 and TRBJ2-2, with D perhaps matching TRBD1 or TRBD2 (5 bases each). The CDR3 totals 15 residues. CDR1 LNHDA and CDR2 SQIVND come from the germline V gene (reference sequence). The CDR3 spells CASSMLGAGADVLFF. The sequenced CDR3 bases are TGTGCCAGTAGTATGTTGGGAGCTGGGGCCGACGTG.

In regard to this clone: The observed sequence ends 3 residues before the CDR3 terminus, with the missing tail filled in from the germline J gene. The gene calls are TRBV7-2 and TRBJ2-1; no clear D. Germline loops: CDR1 SGHTA, CDR2 FQGNSA. The CDR3 sequence is 13 residues long. Trimming removed 1 base at V and 8 bases at J, with 9 bases between. The DNA read from the CDR3 is TGTGCCAGCAGCTTAGGTCCCCGGGATGAG. It codes for CASSLGPRDE. The whole CDR3 reads CASSLGPRDEQFF.